This T cell receptor beta chain was captured by sequencing in a study of blood T cell repertoires in COVID-19. In the authors' methods: Amplified reference gene primers provided the basis for estimating nucleated cell counts. TCRdb's copy holds only in-frame clones and misses some; the assay was immunoSEQ multiplex PCR. V, J and clone size were drawn from that table, and D and trimming were deduced from the DNA. The sample has about 79,000 clones; around 89% are singletons. This CDR3 comprises 14 residues. The germline V gene has CDR1 SGDLS and CDR2 YYNGEE. Deletions cut 0 bases from V and 4 bases from J, with 10 bases between.

This receptor was identified in a man between 65 and 79 years old with active or convalescent COVID-19. The chain joins TRBV9 to TRBJ1-2; no clear D gene. The sample comprised peripheral blood. This CDR3 is CASSVGGGVYGYTF. The DNA of the CDR3 is TGTGCCAGCAGCGTAGGTGGCGGGGTCTATGGCTACACCTTC. Combining the CDR3 with reference TRBV9 and TRBJ1-2 gives the whole variable domain DSGVTQTPKHLITATGQRVTLRCSPRSGDLSVYWYQQSLDQGLQFLIQYYNGEERAKGNILERFSAQQFPDLHSELNLSSLELGDSALYFCASSVGGGVYGYTFGSGTRLTVV.